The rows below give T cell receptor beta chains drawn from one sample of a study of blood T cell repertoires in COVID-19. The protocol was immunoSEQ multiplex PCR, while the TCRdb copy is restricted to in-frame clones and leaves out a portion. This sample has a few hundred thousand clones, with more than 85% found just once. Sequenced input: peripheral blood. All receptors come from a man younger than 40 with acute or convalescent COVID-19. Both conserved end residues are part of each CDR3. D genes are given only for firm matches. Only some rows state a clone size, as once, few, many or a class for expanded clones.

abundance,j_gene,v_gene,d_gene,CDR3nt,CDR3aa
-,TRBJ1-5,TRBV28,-,TGTGCCAGCAGTTTTAGGGAGGGCAATCAGCCCCAGCATTTT,CASSFREGNQPQHF
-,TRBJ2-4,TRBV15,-,TGTGCCACCAGCAGAGATCTTAGTACAGAACTAGCCAAAAACATTCAGTACTTC,CATSRDLSTELAKNIQYF
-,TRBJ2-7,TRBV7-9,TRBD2,TGTGCCAGCAGCTTATGGCAGGGAGGGTCCTACGAGCAGTACTTC,CASSLWQGGSYEQYF
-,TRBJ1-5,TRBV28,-,TGTGCCAGCAGCAGGGGCAATCAGCCCCAGCATTTT,CASSRGNQPQHF
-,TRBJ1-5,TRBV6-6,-,TGTGCCAGCAGCCAAACTAACGATCAGCCCCAGCATTTT,CASSQTNDQPQHF
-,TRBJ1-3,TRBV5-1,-,TGCGCCAGCAGCTGGGGGGACTCATCTGGAAACACCATATATTTT,CASSWGDSSGNTIYF
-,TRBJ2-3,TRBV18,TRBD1,TGTGCCAGCTCACGATTTCAGGGGGACACAGATACGCAGTATTTT,CASSRFQGDTDTQYF
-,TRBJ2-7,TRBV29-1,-,TGCAGCGTTGAGGGAAGCGGAGCCTACGAGCAGTACTTC,CSVEGSGAYEQYF
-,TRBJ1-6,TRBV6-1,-,TGTGCCAGCAGTGAGGCAGGGTTCTATAATTCACCCCTCCACTTT,CASSEAGFYNSPLHF
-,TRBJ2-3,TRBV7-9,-,TGTGCCAGCAGCAACCGGCTCGGGGGCACAGATACGCAGTATTTT,CASSNRLGGTDTQYF
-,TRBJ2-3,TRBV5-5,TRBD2,TGTGCCAGCAGCTCACTGACTAGCGGGGGGAACACAGATACGCAGTATTTT,CASSSLTSGGNTDTQYF
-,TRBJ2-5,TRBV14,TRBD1,TGTGCCAGCAGCCACGCACAGGGGGGCCAAGAGACCCAGTACTTC,CASSHAQGGQETQYF
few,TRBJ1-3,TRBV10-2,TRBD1,TGCGCCAGCCGATCTGACAGGGTCCTCTCTGGAAACACCATATATTTT,CASRSDRVLSGNTIYF